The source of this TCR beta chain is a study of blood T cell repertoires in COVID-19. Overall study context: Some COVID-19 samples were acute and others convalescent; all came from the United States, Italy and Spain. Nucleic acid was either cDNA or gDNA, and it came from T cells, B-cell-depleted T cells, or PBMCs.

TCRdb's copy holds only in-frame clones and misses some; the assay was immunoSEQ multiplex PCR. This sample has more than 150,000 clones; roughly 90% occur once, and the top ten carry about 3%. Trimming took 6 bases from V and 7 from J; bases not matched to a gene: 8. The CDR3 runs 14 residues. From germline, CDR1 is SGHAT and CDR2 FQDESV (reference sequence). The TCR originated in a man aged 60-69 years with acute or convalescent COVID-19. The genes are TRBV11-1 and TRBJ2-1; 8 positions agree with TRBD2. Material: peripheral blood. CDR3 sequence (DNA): TGTGCCAGCAGAGACGGCACTAGCGGTAATGAGCAGTTCTTC. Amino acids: CASRDGTSGNEQFF.